Reported below is one T cell receptor beta chain. There is no known antigen for this receptor. One base away there is no much larger clone; base qualities are not given. Receptor amplification or capture employed the immunoSEQ multiplex PCR assay. For the multiplex PCR, a mixture combining 60 forward primers for TCR Vbeta segments and 13 reverse primers for TCR Jbeta segments was used. Amplification of the CDR3 region of rearranged TCR beta genes was performed with a multiplex PCR assay on genomic DNA. The amplified TCR beta libraries were sequenced on the Illumina HiSeq System as 87-base-pair reads. Concerning the study's data processing: A later analysis counted some 74 million unique TCR beta chains across the 700 or so repertoires, and 9 million to 14 million of these chains were shared by at least two donors. A nearest-neighbor algorithm error-corrected the raw reads and collapsed the reads into unique sequences, merging closely related sequences to remove PCR and sequencing errors. CDR3 sequences were aligned to IMGT reference sequences to assign V, D and J gene segments. For a sequence to be retained, at least a six-nucleotide match to both a V gene segment and a J gene segment was required. Rearrangements were called productive when the CDR3 lacked stop codons and stayed in frame with V and J; all others were non-productive. CDR3 was defined according to IMGT convention as the region running from the second conserved V-encoded cysteine to the conserved J-encoded phenylalanine. In an earlier analysis of around 640 of the donors, sequences lacking an unambiguous match to a single V gene segment were excluded. An earlier analysis of a few hundred of the donors classified V segments as functional when productive rearrangements were above 56.7% and as segregating when the standard deviation between donors was above 5%. To diagnose cytomegalovirus status from the catalog of TCR beta chain sequences, a statistical classification framework was built. In a later analysis, TCR nucleotide sequences were compared against IMGT/GENE-DB human TR gene sequences so that V and J genes could be assigned. A later analysis assigned CDR3 sequences and most-parsimonious VDJ recombination scenarios with the TCRdist pipeline. A later analysis defined each TCR beta chain by its CDR3 amino acid sequence plus V-gene family, and excluded reads lacking a unique V-gene family. A later analysis removed roughly 590 highly shared, low-generation-probability nucleotide sequences to deal with suspected cross-contamination and a sequencing artifact. In a later analysis, a clonal expansion index for each public chain was calculated from normalized within-repertoire ranks of inferred template counts. In a later analysis, generation probabilities were computed using a VDJ recombination model fitted to out-of-frame rearrangements, and the results were checked against IGoR. A later analysis scored TCR-TCR, TCR-HLA and TCR-CMV co-occurrence with hypergeometric tests, applying a repertoire-size bias correction to TCR pairs. A later analysis estimated false discovery rates by permuting HLA or CMV assignments 20 times. A later analysis grouped co-occurring TCRs with DBSCAN, adding TCRdist sequence similarity when clustering within HLA-allele-positive subsets. Co-occurrence clustering excluded repertoires with fewer than 30,000 or more than 120,000 public chains, plus five with anomalous nucleotide sharing. Imported from immuneACCESS, the table was reduced by TCRdb to in-frame sequences with V and J called. These copies leave out some clones; in studies compared against another copy, an unresolved V gene accounts for under half, and the cause of the remainder is not known. V and J calls and clone size are copied from that table; D and trimming were computed from the DNA. Counted in this sample were about 170,000 clones; 80% of them appeared once. The ten largest clonotypes hold about 4.3% of the sample.

CDR1 and CDR2, looked up from the germline V gene, are SQVTM and ANQGSEA. The CDR3, from cysteine to phenylalanine, totals 16 residues. Only CDR3 DNA is held: 48 bases, read in frame from base 1. V is cut back by 5 bases and J by 1 base, with 13 bases in the junction unmatched. The data belong to a study of cytomegalovirus exposure and HLA in healthy donors (dated by TCRdb to about 2017). With respect to the entire study: According to an earlier analysis of 550 to 750 of the donors, about 179 million T cells yielded 117 million unique TCR beta sequences and 276 Gb of sequence data. The study profiled the T cell repertoires of hundreds of subjects by immunosequencing and related them to cytomegalovirus serostatus. Alongside the repertoire data, information on donor age, sex, ethnicity and CMV serostatus was compiled. In addition to the first cohort of 666 subjects, a separate validation cohort of 100 to 150 different subjects was used. Every discovery cohort repertoire had been produced on one sequencing platform. The number of typed donors differed by locus: about 620-630 for A, B, C, DRB1 and DQB1; 500 to 550 for DQA1; roughly 600 for DPA1; and roughly 470 for DPB1. To study patterns of TCR occurrence, a later analysis re-analyzed previously published TCR beta repertoires from 666 donors and added high-resolution HLA genotyping. The study combined high-throughput TCR immunosequencing, statistical association of individual TCRs with disease status, and machine learning to predict cytomegalovirus infection status. On average, around 240,000 unique TCR beta nucleotide sequences were sequenced per donor among some 420 genotyped donors of the cohort, with roughly 18% of those sequences being non-productive. An earlier analysis of some 500 of the donors applied high-throughput TCR beta sequencing to assess whether each TCR beta V gene segment acted as functional or pseudogenic. A later genetic analysis took genome-wide SNP genotypes for about 55% of the roughly 700 donors and used that subset as a discovery cohort. An early release covering about 600 HLA-typed donors comprised about 310 gigabases of sequencing data and roughly 85 million unique TCR sequences. The later analysis used no new phenotypic data to find candidate immune exposures, relying instead on TCR beta sequences and their occurrence across donors. Four or five DR-DQ haplotypes were handled as single units for association and clustering, since linkage in the cohort was strong. The aim of the study was to test whether cataloging public T cell receptors could identify signatures of past pathogen exposure. The genetic ancestry cluster associated with self-reported Caucasian donors included roughly four fifths of the 398 genotyped donors. HLA typing included class I and class II loci at four-digit resolution.

In total, roughly 670 healthy bone marrow donors made up the cohort. Cohort members were all nominally healthy when sampled, although unrecorded immune exposures were likely present. The donor tested CMV seropositive and was one of the 289 seropositive cohort members. Every donor gave a peripheral blood sample, and the peripheral blood mononuclear cells from that sample were used for TCR beta sequencing. The Qiagen DNeasy Blood Extraction Kit was used to extract genomic DNA from the blood cell samples. On the study overall, not on this receptor specifically: The authors suggested that the approach could potentially be extended to other disease states and immunological phenotypes. In vitro tests confirmed that a few of the cytomegalovirus-associated TCR beta chains recognize cytomegalovirus antigens. While some public TCRs were present in many individuals, most TCR sequences turned up only very rarely across donors. A later analysis associated 15,000 to 20,000 TCR beta sequences with specific HLA alleles at a false discovery rate of 0.05. The 87-base-pair reads could not distinguish some IMGT-functional V segments, including TRBV6-2 and TRBV6-3, so those segments were excluded. A later analysis found that HLA-associated TCR beta chains were more clonally expanded and had lower generation probabilities than equally common non-associated chains. A further reported finding was that TCR beta sequences accurately predicted the HLA-A and HLA-B alleles for most subjects in the first cohort. Immune exposure information for the cohort was limited to CMV serostatus. An association between a missense DCLRE1C variant and V-gene and J-gene trimming of TCR beta chains was found in a later genetic analysis and replicated in an independent cohort. Because some donors lacked HLA typing at each locus, the association tests relied only on the typed subset. A later analysis found that TCR association rates varied across HLA loci, with DRB1 alleles showing the most associated TCRs and HLA-C alleles the fewest. In an earlier analysis of 587 of the donors, most TCR beta V segments appeared in productive rearrangements about 90% or about 30% of the time, broadly matching IMGT annotations. In both the original and validation cohorts, the classifier was reported to diagnose cytomegalovirus status with high specificity and sensitivity. Correlated functional status among segregating V segments might reflect linkage disequilibrium, but an unknown experimental factor could not be ruled out. Most CMV-associated TCR beta chains appeared to be HLA-restricted in a later analysis, and the HLA associations seemed to be driven largely by CMV exposure. The study listed approximately 150 TCR beta chains as associated with cytomegalovirus. Assigning TCR associations to individual alleles was difficult when HLA alleles, especially DR and DQ, strongly co-occurred. In a later genetic analysis, fewer N-insertions in productive TCRs were reported among donors in an Asian-associated ancestry cluster than the approximately 710-donor mean. Several of the top co-occurrence clusters appeared to be linked to parvovirus B19, influenza, CMV and Epstein-Barr virus, according to a later analysis. The cohort was sequenced for TCR beta chains only, and without alpha or paired-chain data the features that could be detected were limited. A group of highly shared sequence variants was considered likely to be a technical artifact of the sequencing pipeline. Approximately 16 rarely observed V segments, including chromosome 9 orphons, were excluded from the earlier analysis of approximately 600 of the donors because counts were too low. Sequencing depth was assumed to be roughly uniform across donors in the presence/absence analyses, though that assumption may not hold.

Sequencing was done on a sample of PBMCs. This sequence was found in a woman in her forties or fifties in good health and CMV-seropositive. In this chain, TRBV29-1 is recombined with TRBJ1-1; 7 junctional bases match TRBD1. The CDR3 protein sequence reads: CSVQSALGTANTEAFF. At the DNA level, the sequence is TGCAGCGTTCAAAGCGCCTTGGGGACAGCGAACACTGAAGCTTTCTTT.